This paragraph reports one T cell receptor (beta chain). The authors' processing: Counts of nucleated cells, estimated from reference gene primer amplification, were obtained. Data came from immunoSEQ multiplex PCR; TCRdb stores just in-frame clones and leaves some out. Clonal size and the V and J genes are those of that table, whereas D and trimming came from the DNA. The sample has more than 95,000 clones, around 80% seen once. These data originate in a study of blood T cell repertoires in COVID-19. Across the study: The samples span acute and convalescent COVID-19 from the United States, Italy and Spain. Nucleic acid was either cDNA or gDNA, and it came from T cells, B-cell-depleted T cells, or PBMCs.

The sequencing input was peripheral blood. The clonotype was recovered from a man aged 65-85 years with acute or convalescent COVID-19.

The CDR3 region is CASSFGGNTEAFF. CDR3 sequence (DNA): TGTGCCAGCAGCTTCGGCGGGAACACTGAAGCTTTCTTT. The genes are TRBV7-9 and TRBJ1-1; D is uncertain. Trimming pared 3 bases from V and 1 base from J, leaving 6 bases between. CDR1 and CDR2 from the germline V gene are SEHNR and FQNEAQ (reference sequence). The CDR3 is 13 amino acids. The whole variable domain, remainder taken from reference TRBV7-9 and TRBJ1-1, is DTGVSQNPRHKITKRGQNVTFRCDPISEHNRLYWYRQTLGQGPEFLTYFQNEAQLEKSRLLSDRFSAERPKGSFSTLEIQRTEQGDSAMYLCASSFGGNTEAFFGQGTRLTVV.